This T cell receptor (beta chain) was sequenced in a study of identical twins. Overall study results and limits: Researchers caution that invariant MAIT and iNKT cells could partly confound zero-insertion analyses.

As to this clonotype: Its antigen remains unidentified.

V was trimmed by 4 bases and J by 6 bases, leaving 7 bases between them. The V gene's germline CDR1 is SGHAT and CDR2 FQNNGV. The CDR3 is made up of 11 amino acids. TCRdb re-analysed the 5' RACE reads in MiXCR, keeping a single row per CDR3 protein. The sample holds under 450,000 distinct CDR3 sequences; around 18% are singletons and the top ten take around 12%. Only healthy Caucasians were enrolled as donors. Sequenced input: naive T cells sorted from blood. The receptor comes from a man aged 50 or older in good health. The chain has TRBV11-2 and TRBJ2-7; D not resolved. CDR3 sequence reads: CASSSWAEQYF. In DNA, the CDR3 is TGTGCCAGCAGCTCCTGGGCCGAGCAGTACTTC.